A selection of T cell receptor beta chains follows, all from one sample in a study of blood T cell repertoires in COVID-19. The protocol was immunoSEQ multiplex PCR, while the TCRdb copy is restricted to in-frame clones and leaves out a portion. The sample includes around 250,000 clones, roughly nine tenths of them seen just once. The sequenced sample was PBMCs or T cells enriched from blood (not recorded which). The origin of the receptors is a human donor in a cohort exposed to, infected with or recovered from COVID-19 (not recorded which). The donor label of this sample is uncertain. The CDR3 runs from the conserved cysteine through the conserved F or W. The D gene is left open where the match is weak. Clone size is given for some rows only: seen once, a few or many times, or a class if the clone is expanded.

>-|TRBJ1-4|-|TRBV18
TGTGCCAGCTCACCAGCGGGCAGGGGACATCCTAATGAAAAACTGTTTTTT
CASSPAGRGHPNEKLFF
>-|TRBJ2-5|TRBD1|TRBV7-2
TGTGCCAGCAGCTTACCCGACAGGGCAGAGACCCAGTACTTC
CASSLPDRAETQYF
>once|TRBJ1-4|TRBD1|TRBV7-8
TGTGCCAGCAGCGACAGGGTGGGGAGGACTAATGAAAAACTGTTTTTT
CASSDRVGRTNEKLFF
>-|TRBJ2-2|-|TRBV3-1/TRBV3-2
TGTGCCAGCCGGGAATCCGGGGAGCTGTTTTTT
CASRESGELFF
>-|TRBJ2-7|TRBD1|TRBV30
TGTGCCTGGAGGTGGCCAGGGGGCTACGAGCAGTACTTC
CAWRWPGGYEQYF
>-|TRBJ2-5|-|TRBV28
TGTGCCAGCAGGCTAGACCAAGAGACCCAGTACTTC
CASRLDQETQYF
>-|TRBJ1-4|TRBD1|TRBV28
TGTGCCAGCACCTCCGGGACAGGAGGGGAGGAAAAACTGTTTTTT
CASTSGTGGEEKLFF
>-|TRBJ1-2|-|TRBV4-2
TGTGCCAGCAGCCTCCTGAACACGCCCCACGGCTACACCTTC
CASSLLNTPHGYTF
>-|TRBJ1-1|-|TRBV19
TGTGCCAGTAGTCCCACGGGGGTCAGGGACACTGAAGCTTTCTTT
CASSPTGVRDTEAFF
>-|TRBJ1-2|TRBD1|TRBV11-2
TGTGCCAGCAGCTTAGGGGGGACAGGGGTTGGCTACACCTTC
CASSLGGTGVGYTF
>-|TRBJ1-2|-|TRBV30
TGTGCCTGGAGGACAGACTATGGCTACACCTTC
CAWRTDYGYTF
>-|TRBJ1-1|TRBD1|TRBV18
TGTGCCAGCTCCCCCGCCATGGGACAGGGAATTTTCACTGAAGCTTTCTTT
CASSPAMGQGIFTEAFF
>-|TRBJ2-1|-|TRBV6-4
TGTGCCAGCAGTGCGACAGGCCAGAGCTCCTACAATGAGCAGTTCTTC
CASSATGQSSYNEQFF
>-|TRBJ2-5|-|TRBV5-1
TGCGCCAGCAGCTTGGATCAGGGCGGAGAGACCCAGTACTTC
CASSLDQGGETQYF
>-|TRBJ1-2|TRBD1|TRBV24-1
TGTGCCACCAGTGACATGACAGGGTATGGCTACACCTTC
CATSDMTGYGYTF
>-|TRBJ2-3|TRBD2|TRBV6-2/TRBV6-3
TGTGCCAGCAGTTACCCACCTAGACTAGCGGGGACGTCAACAGATACGCAGTATTTT
CASSYPPRLAGTSTDTQYF
>-|TRBJ2-1|-|TRBV7-2
TGTGCCAGCAGCTTAGGGGACTTCCTAAGCTCCTACAATGAGCAGTTCTTC
CASSLGDFLSSYNEQFF
>-|TRBJ2-7|-|TRBV24-1
TGTGCCACCATACCAGGGGTAGAGAACGAGCAGTACTTC
CATIPGVENEQYF